A selection of T cell receptor beta chains follows, all from one sample in a study of shared clonotypes between healthy human individuals. Produced via immunoSEQ multiplex PCR; TCRdb's table is partial and in-frame only. This table holds a few million clones, 93% found once. Sequencing was performed on naive CD8+ T cells from PBMCs. The origin of the receptors is a man in his late teens or twenties in good health. Some clones in this sample may be carry-over from other donors' samples. Each CDR3 is given with its conserved first and last residue.

CDR3 protein	J gene	V gene
CASRDAGDEKLFF	TRBJ1-4	TRBV5-1
CASSIPTETYEQYF	TRBJ2-7	TRBV5-1
CASSVVGGRAKSYNEQFF	TRBJ2-1	TRBV9
CASQGEGEKLFF	TRBJ1-4	TRBV15
CASSPHPYEQYF	TRBJ2-7	TRBV28
CAWSAQRVLYEQYF	TRBJ2-7	TRBV30
CASTTRSREQYF	TRBJ2-7	TRBV2
CASSSRTERETQYF	TRBJ2-5	TRBV27
CASSLVLAGFNEQFF	TRBJ2-1	TRBV7-9
CASSMWTGWRSGANVLTF	TRBJ2-6	TRBV5-6
CAWSVGRGQPQHF	TRBJ1-5	TRBV30
CASSLGQAATYEQYF	TRBJ2-7	TRBV18
CASADGQYSNQPQHF	TRBJ1-5	TRBV12-5
CASSFGSGVDTEAFF	TRBJ1-1	TRBV11-2
CASSPISGRVGYEQYF	TRBJ2-7	TRBV11-2
CASSLGGGEDEQYF	TRBJ2-7	TRBV5-4